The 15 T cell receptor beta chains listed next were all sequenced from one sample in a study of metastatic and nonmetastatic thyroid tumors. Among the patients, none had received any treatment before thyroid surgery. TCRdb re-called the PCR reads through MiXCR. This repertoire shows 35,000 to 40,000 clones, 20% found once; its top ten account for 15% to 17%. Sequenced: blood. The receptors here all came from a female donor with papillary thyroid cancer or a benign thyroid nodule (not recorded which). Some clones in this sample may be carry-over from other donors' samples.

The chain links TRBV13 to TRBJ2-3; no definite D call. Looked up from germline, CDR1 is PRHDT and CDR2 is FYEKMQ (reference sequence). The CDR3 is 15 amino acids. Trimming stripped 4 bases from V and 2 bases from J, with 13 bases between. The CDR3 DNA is TGTGCCAGCAGCTACTTTGGAGCAGACACAGATACGCAGTATTTT. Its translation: CASSYFGADTDTQYF.

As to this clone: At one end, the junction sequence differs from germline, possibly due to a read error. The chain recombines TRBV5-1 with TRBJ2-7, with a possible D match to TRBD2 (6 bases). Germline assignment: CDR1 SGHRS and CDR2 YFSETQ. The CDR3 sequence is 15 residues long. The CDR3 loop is CASTLIADSSYEQYF. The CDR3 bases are TGCGCCAGCACCTTGATAGCGGATTCCTCCTACGAGCAGTACTTC. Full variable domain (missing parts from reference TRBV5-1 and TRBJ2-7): KAGVTQTPRYLIKTRGQQVTLSCSPISGHRSVSWYQQTPGQGLQFLFEYFSETQRNKGNFPGRFSGRQFSNSRSEMNVSTLELGDSALYLCASTLIADSSYEQYFGPGTRLTVT.

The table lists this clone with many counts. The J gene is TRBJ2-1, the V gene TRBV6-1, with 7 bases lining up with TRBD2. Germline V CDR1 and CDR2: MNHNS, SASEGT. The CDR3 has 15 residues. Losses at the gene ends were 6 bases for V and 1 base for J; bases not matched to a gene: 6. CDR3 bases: TGTGCCAGCAGCCCTAGGGGAGGGTCCTACAATGAGCAGTTCTTC. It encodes CASSPRGGSYNEQFF.

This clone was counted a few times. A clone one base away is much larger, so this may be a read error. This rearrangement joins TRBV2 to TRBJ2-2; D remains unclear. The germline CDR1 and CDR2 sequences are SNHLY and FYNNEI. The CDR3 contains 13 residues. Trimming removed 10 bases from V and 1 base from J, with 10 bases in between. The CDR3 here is CATSDRNTGELFF. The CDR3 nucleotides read TGTGCCACCTCAGACCGGAACACCGGGGAGCTGTTTTTT.

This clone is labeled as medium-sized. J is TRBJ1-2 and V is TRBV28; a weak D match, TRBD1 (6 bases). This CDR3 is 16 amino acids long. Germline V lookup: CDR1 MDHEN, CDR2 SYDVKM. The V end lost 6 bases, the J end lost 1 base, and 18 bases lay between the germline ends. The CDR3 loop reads CASSRHTGFDNYGYTF. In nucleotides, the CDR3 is TGTGCCAGCAGCCGCCACACAGGGTTTGATAACTATGGCTACACCTTC.

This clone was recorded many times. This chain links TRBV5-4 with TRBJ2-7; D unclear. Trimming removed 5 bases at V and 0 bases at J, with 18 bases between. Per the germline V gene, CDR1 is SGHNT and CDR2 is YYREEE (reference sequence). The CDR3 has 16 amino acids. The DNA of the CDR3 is TGTGCCAGCAGTCCGGGCCCCTACGCAAGCTCCTACGAGCAGTACTTC. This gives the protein CASSPGPYASSYEQYF.

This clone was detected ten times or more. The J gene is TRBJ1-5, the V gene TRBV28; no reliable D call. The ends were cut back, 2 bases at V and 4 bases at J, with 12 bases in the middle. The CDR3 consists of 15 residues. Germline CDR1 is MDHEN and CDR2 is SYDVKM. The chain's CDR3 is CASSLGIFKNQPQHF. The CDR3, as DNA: TGTGCCAGCAGTTTAGGGATATTCAAAAATCAGCCCCAGCATTTT.

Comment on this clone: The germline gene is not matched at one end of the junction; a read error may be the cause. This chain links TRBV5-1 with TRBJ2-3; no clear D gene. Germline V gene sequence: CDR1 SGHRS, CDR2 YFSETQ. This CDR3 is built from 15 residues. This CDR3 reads CAISFETPKTDTQYF. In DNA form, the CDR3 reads TGCGCCATCAGCTTTGAGACACCTAAGACAGATACGCAGTATTTT.

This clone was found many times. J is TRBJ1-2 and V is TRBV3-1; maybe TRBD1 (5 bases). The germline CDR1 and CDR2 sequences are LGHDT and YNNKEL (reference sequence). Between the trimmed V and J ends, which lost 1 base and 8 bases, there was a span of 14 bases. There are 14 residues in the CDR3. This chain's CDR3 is CASSQVSGREGYTF. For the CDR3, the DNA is TGTGCCAGCAGCCAAGTATCAGGGCGAGAGGGCTACACCTTC.

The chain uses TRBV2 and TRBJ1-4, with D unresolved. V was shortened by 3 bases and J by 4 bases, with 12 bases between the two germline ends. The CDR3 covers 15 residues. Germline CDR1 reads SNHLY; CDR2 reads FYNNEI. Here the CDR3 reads CASSEAREINEKLFF. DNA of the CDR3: TGTGCCAGCAGTGAGGCTCGGGAGATTAATGAAAAACTGTTTTTT.

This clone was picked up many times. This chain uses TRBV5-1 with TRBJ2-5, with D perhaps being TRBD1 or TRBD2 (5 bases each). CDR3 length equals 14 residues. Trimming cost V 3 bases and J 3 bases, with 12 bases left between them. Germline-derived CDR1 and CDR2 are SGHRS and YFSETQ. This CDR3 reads CASSSGTGKETQYF. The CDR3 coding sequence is TGCGCCAGCAGCTCAGGGACGGGGAAAGAGACCCAGTACTTC.

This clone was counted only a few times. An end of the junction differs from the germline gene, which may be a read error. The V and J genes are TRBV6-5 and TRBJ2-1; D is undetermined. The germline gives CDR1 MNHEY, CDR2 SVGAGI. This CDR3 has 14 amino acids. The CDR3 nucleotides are TGTGACAGCAGTTACCGAGGAGAGCGTGATGAGCAGTTCTTC. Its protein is CDSSYRGERDEQFF.

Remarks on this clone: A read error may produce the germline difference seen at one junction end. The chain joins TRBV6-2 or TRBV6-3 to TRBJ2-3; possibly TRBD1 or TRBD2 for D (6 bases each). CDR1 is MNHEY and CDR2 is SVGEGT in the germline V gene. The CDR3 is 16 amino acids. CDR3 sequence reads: CASSSARGTVTDAQYF. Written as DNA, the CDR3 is TGTGCCAGCAGTTCCGCTAGGGGGACTGTCACAGATGCGCAGTATTTT.

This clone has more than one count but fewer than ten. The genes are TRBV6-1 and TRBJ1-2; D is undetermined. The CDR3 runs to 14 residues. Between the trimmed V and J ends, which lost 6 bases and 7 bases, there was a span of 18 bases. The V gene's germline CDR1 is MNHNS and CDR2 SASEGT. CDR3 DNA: TGTGCCAGCAGGCCCGCTAATACCTTTTTTGGCTACACCTTC. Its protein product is CASRPANTFFGYTF.

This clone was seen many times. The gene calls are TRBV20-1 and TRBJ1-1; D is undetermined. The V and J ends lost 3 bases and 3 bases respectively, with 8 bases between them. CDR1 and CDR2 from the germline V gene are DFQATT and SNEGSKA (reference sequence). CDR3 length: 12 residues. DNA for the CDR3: TGCAGTGCTAGGCCAATTGACACTGAAGCTTTCTTT. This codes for CSARPIDTEAFF.